This T cell receptor (beta chain) originates from a study of neoadjuvant anti-PD-1 for oral cavity cancer. Study-wide results and limits: Expansion of preexisting intratumoral clones was suggested to aid response.

The V and J ends lost 0 bases and 8 bases respectively, with 8 bases between them. Germline values: CDR1 SGHAT, CDR2 FQNNGV. The CDR3 is made up of 13 amino acids. The data were produced by immunoSEQ multiplex PCR, yet TCRdb's version contains in-frame clones alone and is incomplete. Among 6,500 to 7,000 clones, less than 50% were seen once, and the ten largest hold roughly 28%. Patients were newly diagnosed with stage II-IVA oral cavity squamous cell carcinoma without prior systemic or radiation treatment. The patients had HPV-negative, locally advanced oral cavity squamous cell carcinoma. Details on this clone: The target antigen is unknown.

The sample in question was tumor tissue, obtained before nivolumab (anti-PD-1) treatment. The rearrangement joins TRBV11-2 to TRBJ2-1; possible D gene TRBD1, 5 bases. The sequence was obtained from a person between 40 and 85 years old with oral cavity squamous cell carcinoma. The CDR3 protein is CASSLDRVDEQFF. The CDR3 DNA reads as TGTGCCAGCAGCTTAGACAGGGTCGATGAGCAGTTCTTC.